The 23 T cell receptor beta chains presented below share a single source sample, sequenced in a study of T cell responses to AZD1222 COVID-19 vaccine. Only in-frame clones appear in the TCRdb table, and some are missing; sequencing was by immunoSEQ multiplex PCR. The profile covers approximately 70,000 clones, with 87% appearing a single time and more than 20% taken by the ten largest. The sample consisted of peripheral blood, taken on day 0 of AZD1222 vaccination. These receptors came from an adult in good health.

The chain joins TRBV5-5 to TRBJ1-1; D is possibly TRBD1 (5 bases). The CDR3 is 15 residues long. V was clipped by 4 bases and J by 0 bases, with 13 bases between them. Germline V gives CDR1 SGHKS, CDR2 YYEKEE (reference sequence). CDR3 in amino acids: CASSPLGPMNTEAFF. In DNA form, the CDR3 reads TGTGCCAGCAGCCCTCTGGGGCCTATGAACACTGAAGCTTTCTTT.

The chain joins TRBV2 to TRBJ1-4; D might be TRBD1 (6 bases). This CDR3 has 14 amino acids. From germline, CDR1 is SNHLY and CDR2 FYNNEI. Trimming shortened V by 7 bases and J by 8 bases, and 17 bases separated the two germline ends. In nucleotides, the CDR3 is TGTGCCAGCACCGAGGGGGGGGCGGACGAAAAACTGTTTTTT. Residues: CASTEGGADEKLFF.

V usage is TRBV2 and J usage is TRBJ1-2, with 7 positions matching TRBD1. CDR1 is SNHLY, CDR2 FYNNEI, per germline. After removal of 5 bases from V and 7 bases from J, the junction contained 13 bases not matched to a gene. This CDR3 contains 15 residues. The DNA of the CDR3 is TGTGCCAGCAGTTTAAGGGGGCAGGGAGGTCTTGGCTACACCTTC. It specifies CASSLRGQGGLGYTF.

The CDR3 DNA follows: TGTGCCAGCAGAAACAGGGAAATGGGCACTGAAGCTTTCTTT. It encodes CASRNREMGTEAFF. The rearrangement uses TRBV2 and TRBJ1-1; the D gene is possibly TRBD1 (6 bases). The V gene's germline CDR1 is SNHLY and CDR2 FYNNEI. The length of the CDR3 is 14 residues. V was shortened by 6 bases and J by 4 bases, with 15 bases between the two germline ends.

The chain has TRBV27 and TRBJ1-4, with a possible D match to TRBD1 (6 bases). This CDR3 is 16 amino acids long. Trimming took 0 bases from V and 9 from J, leaving 17 bases between them. Per germline, CDR1 MNHEY and CDR2 SMNVEV (reference sequence). CDR3 region: CASSLSTGSPPKKLFF. CDR3 bases: TGTGCCAGCAGTTTATCAACAGGGTCTCCCCCCAAAAAACTGTTTTTT.

This chain links TRBV7-3 with TRBJ2-3; D not resolved. Between the trimmed V and J ends, which lost 5 bases and 2 bases, there was a span of 11 bases. This CDR3 is 14 amino acids long. The germline gives CDR1 SGHTA, CDR2 FQGTGA. The CDR3 region is CASSVQHSTDTQYF. Written as DNA, the CDR3 is TGTGCCAGCAGCGTTCAGCATTCCACAGATACGCAGTATTTT.

V usage is TRBV9 and J usage is TRBJ1-6, with TRBD1 identical over 7 bases. Germline loops: CDR1 SGDLS, CDR2 YYNGEE. The CDR3 loop spans 15 amino acids. V lost 4 bases to trimming and J lost 7 bases; unmatched junction nucleotides: 8. CDR3 residues: CASSSPTGWNSPLHF. The CDR3 coding sequence is TGTGCCAGCAGCTCTCCGACAGGGTGGAATTCACCCCTCCACTTT.

The chain joins TRBV28 to TRBJ1-1, with D uncertain. Germline lookup yields CDR1 MDHEN and CDR2 SYDVKM. The CDR3 runs 14 residues. Deletions cut 6 bases from V and 5 bases from J, with 16 bases between. The CDR3 here is CASSPGGVKTEAFF. In nucleotides, the CDR3 is TGTGCCAGCAGCCCCGGCGGGGTTAAAACTGAAGCTTTCTTT.

The V and J genes are TRBV11-1 and TRBJ1-5; no reliable D call. The germline CDR1 and CDR2 sequences are SGHAT and FQDESV (reference sequence). The V end was cut by 6 bases, the J end by 0 bases, with 15 bases between. CDR3 size: 16 residues. CDR3 in amino acids: CASSWKSSYSNQPQHF. Written as DNA, the CDR3 is TGTGCCAGCAGTTGGAAAAGTAGTTATAGCAATCAGCCCCAGCATTTT.

CDR3: CASSIGTAVNQPQHF. CDR3 DNA: TGTGCCAGTAGTATAGGGACAGCGGTCAATCAGCCCCAGCATTTT. This rearrangement joins TRBV19 to TRBJ1-5; D might be TRBD1 (6 bases). Between the trimmed V and J ends, which lost 1 base and 3 bases, there was a span of 10 bases. The CDR3 length is 15 residues. Germline V CDR1 and CDR2: LNHDA, SQIVND (reference sequence).

This chain links TRBV7-9 with TRBJ1-4; the D gene is possibly TRBD1 (5 bases). This CDR3 contains 15 residues. The germline V gene encodes CDR1 SEHNR and CDR2 FQNEAQ (reference sequence). V lost 3 bases, J lost 7 bases, and 15 bases lay in between. The CDR3 sequence: CASSLVQGSGEKLFF. In nucleotides, the CDR3 is TGTGCCAGCAGCTTGGTGCAGGGTTCTGGTGAAAAACTGTTTTTT.

The chain links TRBV19 to TRBJ2-1, with D maybe TRBD2 (6 bases). This CDR3 spans 11 amino acids. Germline values: CDR1 LNHDA, CDR2 SQIVND (reference sequence). In DNA, the CDR3 is TGTGCTAGCGGAGATTACAATGAGCAGTTCTTC. This codes for CASGDYNEQFF.

The genes are TRBV27 and TRBJ2-7, with 14 nucleotides matching TRBD2. The CDR3 consists of 15 residues. The V segment lost 3 bases and the J segment 10 bases; nucleotides outside the gene matches: 8. Germline V lookup: CDR1 MNHEY, CDR2 SMNVEV (reference sequence). CDR3 sequence (DNA): TGTGCCAGCAGTTTTTCGACTAGCGGGGGGGACAAACAGTACTTC. This encodes CASSFSTSGGDKQYF.

This clone was seen a few times. The rearrangement links TRBV6-5 to TRBJ2-3; 7 nucleotides align to TRBD2. V shed 6 bases, J shed 1 base, and the junction held 7 bases outside the gene matches. CDR1 is MNHEY, CDR2 SVGAGI, per germline. This CDR3 contains 15 residues. The CDR3 spells CASSLLAERTDTQYF. As DNA, the CDR3 is TGTGCCAGCAGCCTTCTAGCGGAACGCACAGATACGCAGTATTTT.

The CDR3 reads CASSRVRAANQPQHF. The CDR3 region has the DNA TGTGCCAGCAGCCGGGTCAGGGCAGCCAATCAGCCCCAGCATTTT. The genes are TRBV4-2 and TRBJ1-5; a weak D match, TRBD1 (5 bases). Trimming stripped 4 bases from V and 3 bases from J, with 13 bases between. The CDR3 runs to 15 residues. The germline V gene encodes CDR1 LGHNA and CDR2 YNFKEQ.

This clone was detected a few times. This chain joins TRBV7-9 and TRBJ2-7, with D unclear. Trimming took off 1 base at V and 4 bases at J, with 14 bases between the two ends. CDR3 length: 15 residues. Looked up from germline, CDR1 is SEHNR and CDR2 is FQNEAQ (reference sequence). In DNA, the CDR3 is TGTGCCAGCAGCTTAGAGGCCCTATATACTTACGAGCAGTACTTC. As protein: CASSLEALYTYEQYF.

This clone was picked up one time. The J gene is TRBJ2-7, the V gene TRBV7-6; D may correspond to TRBD1 or TRBD2 (5 bases each). Trimming took 1 base from V and 0 from J, leaving 10 bases between them. Germline V gene data show CDR1 as SGHVS and CDR2 as FNYEAQ. The CDR3 contains 15 residues. The CDR3 protein is CASSLVSGSSYEQYF. The CDR3 DNA reads as TGTGCCAGCAGCTTAGTATCAGGGAGCTCCTACGAGCAGTACTTC.

There are a few counts of this clone. The rearrangement links TRBV11-3 to TRBJ1-3; TRBD1 is a possible D gene (6 bases). Germline loops: CDR1 SGHNT, CDR2 YENEEA. CDR3 length equals 16 residues. V was trimmed by 0 bases and J by 4 bases, leaving 13 bases between them. The CDR3: CASSLEGHLKGNTIYF. The CDR3 DNA sequence: TGTGCCAGCAGCTTAGAGGGACACTTAAAAGGAAACACCATATATTTT.

For the CDR3, the DNA is TGTGCCAGCAGCTCGTCATCTACAGGGAGGAACACTGAAGCTTTCTTT. This gives the protein CASSSSSTGRNTEAFF. J is TRBJ1-1 and V is TRBV13; tentative D call: TRBD1 (6 bases). Germline CDR1 reads PRHDT; CDR2 reads FYEKMQ (reference sequence). This CDR3 has 16 residues. The V gene lost 4 bases and the J gene lost 1 base, with 16 bases spanning the gap.

This rearrangement joins TRBV6-5 to TRBJ2-7; D might be TRBD1 (6 bases). Per the germline V gene, CDR1 is MNHEY and CDR2 is SVGAGI. Between the trimmed V and J ends, which lost 6 bases and 2 bases, there was a span of 17 bases. The CDR3 spans 15 residues. CDR3 residues: CASSLEPGAAYEQYF. The CDR3 nucleotides are TGTGCCAGCAGCCTAGAGCCAGGGGCAGCCTACGAGCAGTACTTC.

CDR3 nucleotide sequence: TGCGCCAGCAGCTTATCGCCTGAAAAAAGGACTGAAGCTTTCTTT. Protein: CASSLSPEKRTEAFF. This rearrangement joins TRBV5-1 to TRBJ1-1; D remains ambiguous. V was trimmed by 2 bases and J by 5 bases, leaving 16 bases between them. Germline V gene lookup returns CDR1 SGHRS and CDR2 YFSETQ. The CDR3 runs 15 residues.

The rearrangement uses TRBV10-3 and TRBJ2-1, with 8 bases matching TRBD1. Germline V gene lookup returns CDR1 ENHRY and CDR2 SYGVKD. The CDR3 has 15 amino acids. V shed 3 bases and J 6 bases; nucleotides not matched to a gene: 7. Here the CDR3 reads CAISDLGQGLNEQFF. CDR3 in DNA: TGTGCCATCAGTGACCTAGGACAGGGACTCAATGAGCAGTTCTTC.

The chain links TRBV28 to TRBJ2-7; D is perhaps TRBD1 (6 bases). Germline CDR1 reads MDHEN; CDR2 reads SYDVKM. The length of the CDR3 is 14 residues. V lost 2 bases and J 4 bases, leaving 12 bases between the germline ends. CDR3 in DNA: TGTGCCAGCAGTTTACCTTCAGGGGAGTACGAGCAGTACTTC. Its translation: CASSLPSGEYEQYF.